The 4 T cell receptor beta chains presented below share a single source sample, sequenced in a study of blood T cell repertoires in COVID-19 (dated by TCRdb to the early 2020s). The library relied on the immunoSEQ multiplex PCR assay. In TCRdb, the immuneACCESS table is reduced to in-frame sequences with V and J assigned. These tables do not hold every clone; where another copy was compared, an unresolved V gene accounts for under half, and the others remain unexplained. Across this sample there are roughly 200,000 clones, with approximately 90% seen only once. About 4% of the sample comes from the top ten. What was sequenced was PBMCs or T cells enriched from blood (not recorded which). Source of these receptors: a woman between 40 and 55 years old with acute COVID-19.

The chain links TRBV7-3 to TRBJ2-7; 12 nucleotides agree with TRBD2. Losses at the gene ends were 5 bases for V and 5 bases for J; bases not matched to a gene: 7. CDR1 is SGHTA and CDR2 is FQGTGA in the germline V gene. The CDR3 is 15 residues long. The CDR3 DNA follows: TGTGCCAGCAGCCTCCTAGCGGGGGGGACCAACGAGCAGTACTTC. Translating it yields CASSLLAGGTNEQYF.

The chain joins TRBV7-9 to TRBJ1-2; 8 bases match TRBD1. Germline V lookup: CDR1 SEHNR, CDR2 FQNEAQ (reference sequence). The CDR3 has 12 amino acids. Trimming removed 5 bases from V and 6 bases from J; junction bases left unmatched: 2. CDR3 amino acids: CASSRGQDGYTF. The DNA of the CDR3 is TGTGCCAGCAGCCGGGGACAGGATGGCTACACCTTC.

The rearrangement uses TRBV5-1 and TRBJ2-6; 7 nucleotides agree with TRBD1. The CDR3 is made up of 18 amino acids. From germline, CDR1 is SGHRS and CDR2 YFSETQ. Unmatched junction bases numbered 10, after V lost 0 bases and J lost 4 bases. CDR3 region: CASSLAWTGLGGANVLTF. The CDR3 region has the DNA TGCGCCAGCAGCTTGGCCTGGACAGGCCTCGGGGGGGCCAACGTCCTGACTTTC.

The chain employs TRBV7-2 and TRBJ2-1, with TRBD1 matching 9 bases. Germline V gene lookup returns CDR1 SGHTA and CDR2 FQGNSA. Trimming at V came to 4 bases and at J to 6 bases, leaving 7 bases not matched to a gene. CDR3 length equals 15 residues. The CDR3 reads CASSYPGQGINEQFF. CDR3 sequence (DNA): TGTGCCAGCAGCTACCCGGGACAGGGCATCAATGAGCAGTTCTTC.